These T cell receptor beta chains were read from a single sample in a study of CD8 T cells in ankylosing spondylitis. TCRdb re-analysed the 5' RACE reads in MiXCR, keeping a single row per CDR3 protein. Here the sample spans around 490,000 distinct CDR3 sequences, about 5.7% being singletons. Sequences were obtained from blood, either unsorted or a sorted T cell fraction (not recorded which). The source is a male donor with ankylosing spondylitis. CDR3s include the opening cysteine and the closing phenylalanine or tryptophan. The D gene is left open where the match is weak. Clone size appears in some rows only: once, few, many, or a class for an expanded clone.

V	D	size	J	DNA	CDR3
TRBV6-1	NA	many	TRBJ2-7	TGTGCCAGCACCCCACCGGGACACCGGTACGAGCAGTACTTC	CASTPPGHRYEQYF
TRBV27	TRBD2	few	TRBJ2-3	TGTGCCAGCAGTCCACAGGCGGGAGGGGCAGATACGCAGTATTTT	CASSPQAGGADTQYF
TRBV12-3/TRBV12-4	NA	many	TRBJ2-7	TGTGCCAGCAGTTTACGGCGGGCTGAGGAGCAGTACTTC	CASSLRRAEEQYF
TRBV29-1	NA	many	TRBJ2-5	TGCAGCGTCGCATCTAGGGGCCTACGGGAGACCCAGTACTTC	CSVASRGLRETQYF
TRBV5-5	TRBD1	many	TRBJ2-5	TGTGCCAGCAGCGAACAGGGGGCCGAGACCCAGTACTTC	CASSEQGAETQYF
TRBV20-1	NA	few	TRBJ2-7	TGCAGTGCGATTAAAACAGGGTTCTCCTACGAGCAGTACTTC	CSAIKTGFSYEQYF
TRBV20-1	NA	many	TRBJ2-5	TGCAGTGCTAGTCGACAGTTTCAAGAGACCCAGTACTTC	CSASRQFQETQYF
TRBV5-5	NA	many	TRBJ1-1	TGTGCCAGCAGCTCAGTGGCGGGCGTGGACACTGAAGCTTTCTTT	CASSSVAGVDTEAFF
TRBV19	NA	many	TRBJ2-7	TGTGCCAGTAGCCCGGGACTCCTCTACGAGCAGTACTTC	CASSPGLLYEQYF
TRBV18	NA	NA	TRBJ2-4	TGTGCCAGCTCACCACCGGAAAACATTCAGTACTTC	CASSPPENIQYF
TRBV28	NA	many	TRBJ2-4	TGTGCCAGCAGTAACTCGGCAAACATTCAGTACTTC	CASSNSANIQYF
TRBV7-9	NA	few	TRBJ2-2	TGTGCCAGCAGCTTACGCGGGACCCGCGGGGAGCTGTTTTTT	CASSLRGTRGELFF
TRBV11-2	NA	NA	TRBJ1-1	TGTGCCAGCAGCTCCTGGACGGAGGGCGGCACTGAAGCTTTCTTT	CASSSWTEGGTEAFF
TRBV6-2/TRBV6-3	TRBD1	many	TRBJ2-1	TGTGCCAGCAGGAATCTGAACAGGGGGCAGGGTGAGCAGTTCTTC	CASRNLNRGQGEQFF
TRBV10-3	TRBD2	many	TRBJ2-1	TGTGCCATCAGTGAGGGACTAGCGGGGCTCTACAATGAGCAGTTCTTC	CAISEGLAGLYNEQFF
TRBV7-2	NA	many	TRBJ2-5	TGTGCCAGCAGCTTAGTTGACTTCAGCGTCTTCCAAGAGACCCAGTACTTC	CASSLVDFSVFQETQYF
TRBV28	TRBD1	few	TRBJ2-7	TGTGCCAGCAGTTTCCACCCGGGACAGGGGGATCGCGAGCAGTACTTC	CASSFHPGQGDREQYF